This T cell receptor beta chain is from a study of identical twins. The study's findings and limits: Alpha sequences out of frame and shared by twins had excess low generation probability. In drawing conclusions, the study used cross-sectional statistical analysis and did not follow the same donors. Abundant beta clonotypes from cord blood bore fewer insertions; memory repertoires lacked this pattern.

Germline V gene sequence: CDR1 SGDLS, CDR2 YYNGEE. V lost 0 bases, J lost 6 bases, and 13 bases lay in between. The CDR3 is 15 residues long. TCRdb ran MiXCR on the 5' RACE reads and lists one entry per CDR3 protein. Altogether some 500,000 distinct CDR3 sequences are present, more than 9% being singletons, with the ten largest covering approximately 3.2%. Ten or more counts support this clonotype. Its target is not known. These same records also appear under a second study, on yellow fever vaccine responses in identical twins.

The V and J genes are TRBV9 and TRBJ2-1; tentatively, D is TRBD2 (7 bases). The source material was PBMCs. This receptor was obtained from a woman aged 18-29 years in good health. The CDR3 bases are TGTGCCAGCAGCGTAGGGTTGGGGGGGCTCAATGAGCAGTTCTTC. It codes for CASSVGLGGLNEQFF. Complete variable domain (other parts from reference TRBV9 and TRBJ2-1): DSGVTQTPKHLITATGQRVTLRCSPRSGDLSVYWYQQSLDQGLQFLIQYYNGEERAKGNILERFSAQQFPDLHSELNLSSLELGDSALYFCASSVGLGGLNEQFFGPGTRLTVL.